This T cell receptor (beta chain) was sequenced during a study of response to subunit inactivated influenza vaccine. Study-wide findings and caveats: Seasonal influenza vaccination, on each occasion, was suggested by the authors to recruit few new T cells.

The V and J ends lost 5 bases and 8 bases, in that order; junction bases with no gene match: 15. The CDR3 loop spans 17 amino acids. Germline assignment: CDR1 SGHKS and CDR2 YYEKEE (reference sequence). Remarks on this clonotype: Its cognate antigen is unknown.

A single record per CDR3 protein comes from TCRdb applying MiXCR to the RT-PCR reads. The profile shows 550,000 to 650,000 distinct CDR3 sequences, roughly 12% of them singletons. J is TRBJ2-1 and V is TRBV5-5, with 11 bases that match TRBD1. This receptor was obtained from a middle-aged man who received an inactivated influenza vaccine. The input for sequencing was PBMCs from blood, taken on the day of vaccination. The CDR3 region is CASSPPGQGVAFYEQFF. CDR3 in DNA: TGTGCCAGCAGTCCACCGGGACAGGGGGTAGCGTTCTATGAGCAGTTCTTC.